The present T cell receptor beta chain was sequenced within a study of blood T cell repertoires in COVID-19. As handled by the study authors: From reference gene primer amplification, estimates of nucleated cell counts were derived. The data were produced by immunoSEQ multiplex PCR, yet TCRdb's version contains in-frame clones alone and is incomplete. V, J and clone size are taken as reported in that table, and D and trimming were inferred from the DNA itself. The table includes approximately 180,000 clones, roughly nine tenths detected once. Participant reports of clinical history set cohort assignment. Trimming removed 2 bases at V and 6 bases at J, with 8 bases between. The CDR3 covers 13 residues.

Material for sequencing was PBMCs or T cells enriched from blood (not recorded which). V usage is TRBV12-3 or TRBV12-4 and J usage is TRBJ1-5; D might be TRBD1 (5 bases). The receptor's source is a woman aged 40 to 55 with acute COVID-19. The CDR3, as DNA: TGTGCCAGCAGTTTATGGGGCGTTCAGCCCCAGCATTTT. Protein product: CASSLWGVQPQHF.